This T cell receptor beta chain was profiled in a study of cytomegalovirus exposure and HLA in healthy donors. Across the whole study: HLA-typed donors were the source of about 85 million unique TCRs held in an early data release. Notes on the study in general: Researchers left out some V segments, among them TRBV6-2 and TRBV6-3, as indistinguishable. V- and J-gene trimming in TCR beta was tied to a missense DCLRE1C variant by an analysis performed later.

The primer mix had 60 Vbeta and 13 Jbeta primers. The table came from immunoSEQ multiplex PCR; TCRdb's copy has only in-frame clones and leaves some out. The sample includes 180,000 or so clones, about 79% of them seen just once. Notes on this clone: Its specificity is unknown.

Trimming took off 3 bases at V and 1 base at J, with 6 bases between the two ends. The germline gives CDR1 LNHDA, CDR2 SQIVND (reference sequence). This CDR3 is 13 amino acids long. The chain couples TRBV19 to TRBJ1-1; D gene ambiguous. The material sequenced was PBMCs. The clonotype was recovered from a boy between 2 and 10 years old in good health and CMV-seronegative. DNA for the CDR3: TGTGCCAGTAGTATCGAGGCGAACACTGAAGCTTTCTTT. Protein product: CASSIEANTEAFF.